Below, 2 T cell receptor beta chains from the same sample are listed, as sequenced in a study of cytomegalovirus exposure and HLA in healthy donors (dated by TCRdb to about 2017). The library came from the immunoSEQ multiplex PCR assay. For the multiplex PCR, a mixture combining 60 forward primers for TCR Vbeta segments and 13 reverse primers for TCR Jbeta segments was used. The immuneACCESS repertoire file appears here via TCRdb, limited to in-frame rearrangements. These files lack a portion of the clones; in checked studies, under half of the deficit traces to unresolved V genes, and the cause of the others is not known. This sample lists more than 95,000 clones; around 70% were detected once. The top ten clonotypes cover 3.2% of the sample. Sequencing was carried out using PBMCs. Every receptor here comes from a man aged 25 to 40 in good health and CMV-seronegative.

The chain employs TRBV30 and TRBJ1-2, with D perhaps matching TRBD1 (6 bases). This CDR3 has 11 amino acids. The germline V gene encodes CDR1 GTSNPN and CDR2 SVGIG (reference sequence). The V and J ends lost 4 bases and 8 bases respectively, with 11 bases between them. CDR3 sequence (DNA): TGTGCCTGGACCATTGGGGGCGGCTACACCTTC. It is translated as CAWTIGGGYTF.

The rearrangement uses TRBV9 and TRBJ2-5; 8 positions match TRBD1. Germline values: CDR1 SGDLS, CDR2 YYNGEE. Losses at the gene ends were 0 bases for V and 4 bases for J; bases not matched to a gene: 5. The CDR3 is made up of 15 amino acids. The CDR3: CASSVGTGGTETQYF. The CDR3 DNA follows: TGTGCCAGCAGCGTAGGAACAGGGGGGACAGAGACCCAGTACTTC. The full variable domain, with the rest looked up from reference TRBV9 and TRBJ2-5, is DSGVTQTPKHLITATGQRVTLRCSPRSGDLSVYWYQQSLDQGLQFLIQYYNGEERAKGNILERFSAQQFPDLHSELNLSSLELGDSALYFCASSVGTGGTETQYFGPGTRLLVL.